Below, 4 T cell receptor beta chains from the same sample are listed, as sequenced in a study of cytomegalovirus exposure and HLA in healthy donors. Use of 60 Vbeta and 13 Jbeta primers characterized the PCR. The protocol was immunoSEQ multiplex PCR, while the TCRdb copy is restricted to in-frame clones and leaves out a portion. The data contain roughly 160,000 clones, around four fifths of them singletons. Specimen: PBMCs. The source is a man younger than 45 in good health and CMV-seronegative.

CDR3 amino acids: CASSPPGQQKGTEAFF. Written as DNA, the CDR3 is TGTGCCAGCAGTCCACCGGGACAGCAAAAAGGGACTGAAGCTTTCTTT. This rearrangement joins TRBV28 to TRBJ1-1, with 7 bases identical to TRBD1. Germline CDR1 is MDHEN and CDR2 is SYDVKM. The CDR3 consists of 16 residues. J lost 5 bases, V lost 5 bases, and 14 bases had no gene match.

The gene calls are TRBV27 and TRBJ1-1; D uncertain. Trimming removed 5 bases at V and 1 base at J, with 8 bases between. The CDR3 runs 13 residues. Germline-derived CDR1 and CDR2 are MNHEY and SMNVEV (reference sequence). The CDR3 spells CASSRGGNTEAFF. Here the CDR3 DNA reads TGTGCCAGCAGTCGCGGTGGGAACACTGAAGCTTTCTTT.

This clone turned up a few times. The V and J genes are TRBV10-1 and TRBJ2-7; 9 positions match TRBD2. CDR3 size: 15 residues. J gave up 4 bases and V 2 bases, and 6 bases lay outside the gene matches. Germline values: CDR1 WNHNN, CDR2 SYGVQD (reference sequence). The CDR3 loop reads CASSEGREGHYEQYF. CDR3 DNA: TGCGCCAGCAGTGAGGGGCGGGAGGGCCATTACGAGCAGTACTTC.

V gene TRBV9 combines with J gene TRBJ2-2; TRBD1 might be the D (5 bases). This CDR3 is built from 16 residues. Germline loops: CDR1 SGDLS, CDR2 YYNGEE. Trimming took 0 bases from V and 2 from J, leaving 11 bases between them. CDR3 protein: CASSVARTRNTGELFF. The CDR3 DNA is TGTGCCAGCAGCGTAGCCAGGACAAGAAACACCGGGGAGCTGTTTTTT.